The 20 T cell receptor beta chains presented below share a single source sample, sequenced in a study of glioma-infiltrating T cells after dendritic cell vaccination. This table comes from immunoSEQ multiplex PCR, and its TCRdb copy is limited to in-frame clones, with some not included. In the table there are more than 60,000 clones, roughly 80% of which are singletons. The starting material was blood, obtained before dendritic cell vaccination. The origin of the receptors is a human donor with glioblastoma.

The chain employs TRBV4-1 and TRBJ2-7; 15 bases fit TRBD2. The CDR3 has 18 amino acids. V was pared by 3 bases and J by 3 bases, with 9 bases of the junction left unmatched. Germline V gene data show CDR1 as MGHRA and CDR2 as YSYEKL. CDR3 in amino acids: CASSHLWTSGGVRYEQYF. CDR3 nucleotide sequence: TGCGCCAGCAGCCATCTCTGGACTAGCGGGGGGGTTCGCTACGAGCAGTACTTC.

This chain joins TRBV19 and TRBJ2-5, with 12 positions matching TRBD2. CDR3 length equals 18 residues. V was pared by 4 bases and J by 1 base, with 10 bases of the junction left unmatched. The V gene's germline CDR1 is LNHDA and CDR2 SQIVND (reference sequence). CDR3 DNA sequence: TGTGCCAGTAGTACGACTAGCGGGGGCTCCACTTTCCAAGAGACCCAGTACTTC. Residues: CASSTTSGGSTFQETQYF.

The V and J genes are TRBV6-6 and TRBJ2-4; 8 bases fit TRBD1. This CDR3 is 15 amino acids long. The V segment lost 0 bases and the J segment 7 bases; nucleotides outside the gene matches: 5. CDR1 is MNHNY and CDR2 is SVGAGI in the germline V gene (reference sequence). As DNA, the CDR3 is TGTGCCAGCAGTTACTCGAGTAACAGGGGGAACATTCAGTACTTC. Its protein product is CASSYSSNRGNIQYF.

This chain links TRBV5-1 with TRBJ2-5; tentatively, D is TRBD1 (7 bases). Trimming cost V 7 bases and J 5 bases, with 18 bases left between them. Germline V gene sequence: CDR1 SGHRS, CDR2 YFSETQ. CDR3 length equals 14 residues. This CDR3 reads CASGLETGRETQYF. CDR3 sequence (DNA): TGCGCCAGCGGACTGGAGACAGGGAGGGAGACCCAGTACTTC. Full variable domain (missing parts from reference TRBV5-1 and TRBJ2-5): KAGVTQTPRYLIKTRGQQVTLSCSPISGHRSVSWYQQTPGQGLQFLFEYFSETQRNKGNFPGRFSGRQFSNSRSEMNVSTLELGDSALYLCASGLETGRETQYFGPGTRLLVL.

This chain connects TRBV9 to TRBJ2-6, with TRBD1 identical over 9 bases. Germline V gene sequence: CDR1 SGDLS, CDR2 YYNGEE. This CDR3 has 16 amino acids. V dropped 3 bases and J dropped 4; count of bases not matched to a gene: 5. CDR3 sequence: CASSGTGGDGANVLTF. The CDR3 DNA sequence: TGTGCCAGCAGCGGCACAGGGGGCGACGGGGCCAACGTCCTGACTTTC.

This clone was counted once. The chain employs TRBV4-1 and TRBJ2-3; no clear D. The length of the CDR3 is 13 residues. Germline CDR1 MGHRA, CDR2 YSYEKL. V was shortened by 0 bases and J by 5 bases, with 6 bases between the two germline ends. CDR3 sequence: CASSQDTGDTQYF. CDR3 bases: TGCGCCAGCAGCCAAGATACGGGAGATACGCAGTATTTT.

In its sample, this clone was seen a few times. The genes are TRBV19 and TRBJ2-3; no reliable D call. The V end lost 11 bases, the J end lost 3 bases, and 6 bases lay between the germline ends. In germline, CDR1 is LNHDA, CDR2 SQIVND (reference sequence). This CDR3 is 10 amino acids long. CDR3 sequence: CADTTDTQYF. In nucleotides, the CDR3 is TGTGCCGACACAACAGATACGCAGTATTTT.

The J gene is TRBJ2-3, the V gene TRBV7-8, with D perhaps TRBD2 (5 bases). Germline CDR1 SGHVS, CDR2 FQNEAQ. The CDR3 totals 15 residues. The V end lost 5 bases, the J end lost 2 bases, and 14 bases lay between the germline ends. In DNA form, the CDR3 reads TGTGCCAGCAGCCCCAGTCGGGGATACACAGATACGCAGTATTTT. It encodes CASSPSRGYTDTQYF.

This clone was observed a single time. The rearrangement links TRBV30 to TRBJ1-1; 8 bases match TRBD1. Trimming cost V 2 bases and J 4 bases; bases outside gene matches: 0. The CDR3 runs to 12 residues. Germline-derived CDR1 and CDR2 are GTSNPN and SVGIG (reference sequence). The DNA for the CDR3 is TGTGCCTGGAGTACAGGGGGCACTGAAGCTTTCTTT. The encoded protein is CAWSTGGTEAFF.

The gene calls are TRBV7-2 and TRBJ2-5; the D is unclear. Germline V lookup: CDR1 SGHTA, CDR2 FQGNSA. V gave up 1 base and J gave up 5 bases, with 11 bases separating them. The CDR3 spans 14 residues. The CDR3 nucleotides are TGTGCCAGCAGCTTAGGAGGAGTTGGGGAGACCCAGTACTTC. Amino acid sequence: CASSLGGVGETQYF.

This sequence joins TRBV27 and TRBJ2-2; a possible D gene is TRBD2 (6 bases). The CDR3 has 16 residues. Trimming took 6 bases from V and 1 from J, leaving 15 bases between them. CDR1 is MNHEY and CDR2 is SMNVEV in the germline V gene (reference sequence). The CDR3 spells CASRNLQAGNTGELFF. As DNA, the CDR3 is TGTGCCAGCAGGAACCTTCAAGCGGGGAACACCGGGGAGCTGTTTTTT.

V usage is TRBV5-6 and J usage is TRBJ1-3; D may be TRBD1 (6 bases). Germline values: CDR1 SGHDT, CDR2 YYEEEE. The CDR3 sequence is 14 residues long. The V and J ends lost 4 bases and 4 bases respectively, with 12 bases between them. The CDR3 sequence is CASSVGHRGNTIYF. DNA of the CDR3: TGTGCCAGCAGCGTGGGACATCGGGGAAACACCATATATTTT. Full variable domain (missing parts from reference TRBV5-6 and TRBJ1-3): DAGVTQSPTHLIKTRGQQVTLRCSPKSGHDTVSWYQQALGQGPQFIFQYYEEEERQRGNFPDRFSGHQFPNYSSELNVNALLLGDSALYLCASSVGHRGNTIYFGEGSWLTVV.

CDR3 nucleotide sequence: TGTGCCAGCTCACCACAGGGGGCTAGGTACGAGCAGTACTTC. Protein: CASSPQGARYEQYF. This rearrangement joins TRBV18 to TRBJ2-5, with TRBD1 matching over 7 bases. Gene TRBJ2-7 matches the end of the DNA better, so the J call may be wrong. CDR3 length: 14 amino acids. The V gene's germline CDR1 is KGHSH and CDR2 LQKENI.

This rearrangement joins TRBV19 to TRBJ1-1; TRBD1 aligns across 7 bases. Germline assignment: CDR1 LNHDA and CDR2 SQIVND (reference sequence). This CDR3 comprises 14 residues. V was clipped by 10 bases and J by 5 bases; unmatched bases: 13. The CDR3 is CAIEPGTATTEAFF. The DNA for the CDR3 is TGTGCCATAGAGCCCGGGACAGCGACGACTGAAGCTTTCTTT.

This chain uses TRBV18 with TRBJ1-2, with D unclear. From germline, CDR1 is KGHSH and CDR2 LQKENI. V lost 6 bases and J 8 bases, leaving 13 bases between the germline ends. The CDR3 loop spans 12 amino acids. The CDR3 sequence is CASSTSEEGYTF. In nucleotides, the CDR3 is TGTGCCAGCTCTACTTCGGAGGAAGGCTACACCTTC.

The chain employs TRBV27 and TRBJ1-4, with TRBD1 matching 9 bases. The germline V gene encodes CDR1 MNHEY and CDR2 SMNVEV (reference sequence). The length of the CDR3 is 15 residues. V was pared by 5 bases and J by 11 bases, with 12 bases of the junction left unmatched. The DNA of the CDR3 is TGTGCCAGCAGTCCCACACAGGGGGCGATCGGGAAACTGTTTTTT. Its translation: CASSPTQGAIGKLFF.

The rearrangement links TRBV11-2 to TRBJ1-1; D unclear. Germline values: CDR1 SGHAT, CDR2 FQNNGV. The CDR3 spans 14 residues. V was shortened by 0 bases and J by 9 bases, with 14 bases between the two germline ends. The CDR3 bases are TGTGCCAGCAGCTTAGATGGGGTCGGAGGCAAAGCTTTCTTT. It yields the protein CASSLDGVGGKAFF. Full variable domain (remainder filled in from reference TRBV11-2 and TRBJ1-1): EAGVAQSPRYKIIEKRQSVAFWCNPISGHATLYWYQQILGQGPKLLIQFQNNGVVDDSQLPKDRFSAERLKGVDSTLKIQPAKLEDSAVYLCASSLDGVGGKAFFGQGTRLTVV.

The CDR3 sequence: CASSLVRQQETQYF. The CDR3 DNA reads TGTGCCAGCAGCTTAGTGCGACAGCAAGAGACCCAGTACTTC. The chain has TRBV7-9 and TRBJ2-5; D is possibly TRBD1 (5 bases). The V gene's germline CDR1 is SEHNR and CDR2 FQNEAQ (reference sequence). The CDR3 extends over 14 amino acids. Trimming stripped 1 base from V and 2 bases from J, with 8 bases between. The full variable domain, with the rest looked up from reference TRBV7-9 and TRBJ2-5, is DTGVSQNPRHKITKRGQNVTFRCDPISEHNRLYWYRQTLGQGPEFLTYFQNEAQLEKSRLLSDRFSAERPKGSFSTLEIQRTEQGDSAMYLCASSLVRQQETQYFGPGTRLLVL.

This sequence joins TRBV2 and TRBJ2-6, with D perhaps matching TRBD1 (5 bases). Germline lookup yields CDR1 SNHLY and CDR2 FYNNEI. V shed 11 bases and J shed 2 bases, with 13 bases lying between them. CDR3 length: 14 residues. Here the CDR3 DNA reads TGTGCCGTCCGACAGCTGGCTGGGGCCAACGTCCTGACTTTC. Translation gives CAVRQLAGANVLTF.

The chain is built from TRBV9 and TRBJ2-3; a weak D match, TRBD2 (6 bases). CDR3 size: 15 residues. Germline-derived CDR1 and CDR2 are SGDLS and YYNGEE. V lost 4 bases and J 2 bases, leaving 14 bases between the germline ends. The CDR3 DNA reads TGTGCCAGCAGCCCAGCCGGGACTCTCACAGATACGCAGTATTTT. It translates to CASSPAGTLTDTQYF.